This paragraph reports one T cell receptor beta chain. Antigen specificity is unknown. RNA in amounts of roughly 0.45 to 1 ug was reverse transcribed with random hexamers. TCRdb redid the calling of the immunoSEQ multiplex PCR reads with MiXCR, one entry per CDR3 protein. The table records approximately 160,000 distinct CDR3 sequences, approximately 93% of them present only once. This record belongs to a study of CD8 T cells in Susac syndrome. Germline CDR1 reads MNHNS; CDR2 reads SASEGT. The CDR3 is made up of 16 amino acids. V lost 8 bases, J lost 7 bases, and 17 bases stayed unmatched. General study points: The study acknowledged a relatively small number of individuals in its TCR sequencing and HLA analysis.

V usage is TRBV6-1 and J usage is TRBJ1-5, with 7 bases that match TRBD1. This TCR was recovered from a human donor with multiple sclerosis. Sequencing used CD4+ T cells from PBMCs. The CDR3 nucleotides are TGTGCCAGCGGCTTTAGAGGGGGCGCGATAGGGCAGCCCCAGCATTTT. Protein sequence: CASGFRGGAIGQPQHF.